The clone carrying this TCR beta chain was detected many times. The sample is drawn from a study of T-cell reconstitution after alpha-beta-depleted transplantation in children. V was pared by 6 bases and J by 5 bases, with 10 bases of the junction left unmatched. This CDR3 spans 15 amino acids. Germline CDR1 is DFQATT and CDR2 is SNEGSKA (reference sequence). This sample's TCRbeta library carried unique molecular identifier barcodes. MiXCR was run by TCRdb on the PCR reads, yielding one entry per CDR3 protein. The data show fewer than 120,000 distinct CDR3 sequences, with over 9% seen just once and approximately 7.9% held by the top ten.

The TCR originated in a human donor who donated a stem cell graft to a child with acute lymphoblastic leukemia. V and J are TRBV20-1 and TRBJ1-5; 10 nucleotides agree with TRBD1. Source: PBMCs from the stem cell graft donor, taken from the stem cell graft. The CDR3 sequence is CSAGGTGAPYQPQHF. CDR3 bases: TGCAGTGCAGGGGGGACAGGGGCCCCCTATCAGCCCCAGCATTTT.